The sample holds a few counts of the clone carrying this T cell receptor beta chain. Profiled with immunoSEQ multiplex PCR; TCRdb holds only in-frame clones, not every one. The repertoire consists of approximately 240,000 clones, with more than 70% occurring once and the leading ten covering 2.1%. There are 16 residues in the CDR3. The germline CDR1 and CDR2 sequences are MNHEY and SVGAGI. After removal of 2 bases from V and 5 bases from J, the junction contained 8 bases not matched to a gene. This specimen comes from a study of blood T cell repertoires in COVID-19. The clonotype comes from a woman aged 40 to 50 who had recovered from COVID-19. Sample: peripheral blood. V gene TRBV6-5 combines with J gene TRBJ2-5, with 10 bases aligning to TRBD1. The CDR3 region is CASSYQGTGVGETQYF. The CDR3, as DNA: TGTGCCAGCAGTTACCAAGGGACAGGGGTTGGGGAGACCCAGTACTTC.